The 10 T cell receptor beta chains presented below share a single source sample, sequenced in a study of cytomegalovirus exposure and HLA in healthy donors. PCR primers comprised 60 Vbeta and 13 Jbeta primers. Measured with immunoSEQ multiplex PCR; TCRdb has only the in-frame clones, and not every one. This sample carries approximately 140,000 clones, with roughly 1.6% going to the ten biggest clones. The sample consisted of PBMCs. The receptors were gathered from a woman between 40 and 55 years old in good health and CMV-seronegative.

This CDR3 is CASSRGGRGETQYF. DNA for the CDR3: TGTGCCAGCAGCCGCGGGGGGCGAGGAGAGACCCAGTACTTC. J is TRBJ2-5 and V is TRBV28; 8 bases map to TRBD2. Germline CDR1 and CDR2: MDHEN and SYDVKM. The CDR3 consists of 14 residues. Losses at the gene ends were 6 bases for V and 4 bases for J; bases not matched to a gene: 7. Drawing the rest from reference TRBV28 and TRBJ2-5, the complete variable domain is DVKVTQSSRYLVKRTGEKVFLECVQDMDHENMFWYRQDPGLGLRLIYFSYDVKMKEKGDIPEGYSVSREKKERFSLILESASTNQTSMYLCASSRGGRGETQYFGPGTRLLVL.

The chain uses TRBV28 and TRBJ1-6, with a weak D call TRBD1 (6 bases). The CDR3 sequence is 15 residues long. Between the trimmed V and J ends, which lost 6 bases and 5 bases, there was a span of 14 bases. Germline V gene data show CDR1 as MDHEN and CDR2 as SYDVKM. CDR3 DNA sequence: TGTGCCAGCAGGTCGACAGGATTTAATAATTCACCCCTCCACTTT. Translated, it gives CASRSTGFNNSPLHF.

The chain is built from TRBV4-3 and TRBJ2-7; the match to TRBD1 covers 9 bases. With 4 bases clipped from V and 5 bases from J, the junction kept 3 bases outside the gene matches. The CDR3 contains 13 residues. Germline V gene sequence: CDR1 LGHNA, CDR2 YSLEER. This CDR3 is CASSPRTGDEQYF. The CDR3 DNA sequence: TGCGCCAGCAGCCCCCGGACAGGGGACGAGCAGTACTTC.

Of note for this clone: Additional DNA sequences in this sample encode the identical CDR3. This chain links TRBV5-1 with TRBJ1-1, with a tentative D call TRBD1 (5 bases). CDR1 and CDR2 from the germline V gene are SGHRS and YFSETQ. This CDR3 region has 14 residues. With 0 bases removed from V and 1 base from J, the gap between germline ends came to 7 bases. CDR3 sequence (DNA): TGCGCCAGCAGCTTGGCAGGGTCGAACACTGAAGCTTTCTTT. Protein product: CASSLAGSNTEAFF. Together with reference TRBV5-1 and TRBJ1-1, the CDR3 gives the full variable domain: KAGVTQTPRYLIKTRGQQVTLSCSPISGHRSVSWYQQTPGQGLQFLFEYFSETQRNKGNFPGRFSGRQFSNSRSEMNVSTLELGDSALYLCASSLAGSNTEAFFGQGTRLTVV.

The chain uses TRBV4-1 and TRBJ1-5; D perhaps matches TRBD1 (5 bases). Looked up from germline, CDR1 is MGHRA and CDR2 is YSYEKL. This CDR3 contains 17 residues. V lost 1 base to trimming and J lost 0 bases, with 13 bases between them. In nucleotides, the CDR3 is TGCGCCAGCAGCCAAGTAGATATGGGGCTTAGCAATCAGCCCCAGCATTTT. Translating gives CASSQVDMGLSNQPQHF.

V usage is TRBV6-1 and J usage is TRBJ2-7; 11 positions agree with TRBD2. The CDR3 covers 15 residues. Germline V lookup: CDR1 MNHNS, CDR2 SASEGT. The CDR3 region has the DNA TGTGCTACTGCTAGCGGGGGGTCCAGCTCCTACGAGCAGTACGTC. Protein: CATASGGSSSYEQYV.

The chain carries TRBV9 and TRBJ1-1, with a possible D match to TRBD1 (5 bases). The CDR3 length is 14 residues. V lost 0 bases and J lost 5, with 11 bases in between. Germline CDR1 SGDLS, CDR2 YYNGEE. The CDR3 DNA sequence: TGTGCCAGCAGCGTAGTTGGCAGGGCTACTGAAGCTTTCTTT. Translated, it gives CASSVVGRATEAFF.

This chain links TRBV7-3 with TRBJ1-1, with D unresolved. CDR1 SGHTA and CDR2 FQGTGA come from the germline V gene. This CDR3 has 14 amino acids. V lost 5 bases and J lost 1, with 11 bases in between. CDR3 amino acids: CASSPGVSNTEAFF. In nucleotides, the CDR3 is TGTGCCAGCAGCCCCGGGGTCTCGAACACTGAAGCTTTCTTT.

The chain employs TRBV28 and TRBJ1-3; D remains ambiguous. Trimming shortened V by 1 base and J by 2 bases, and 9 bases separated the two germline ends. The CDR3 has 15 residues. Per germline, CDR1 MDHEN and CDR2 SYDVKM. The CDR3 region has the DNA TGTGCCAGCAGTTTATCAGTCGGGGCTGGAAACACCATATATTTT. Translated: CASSLSVGAGNTIYF.

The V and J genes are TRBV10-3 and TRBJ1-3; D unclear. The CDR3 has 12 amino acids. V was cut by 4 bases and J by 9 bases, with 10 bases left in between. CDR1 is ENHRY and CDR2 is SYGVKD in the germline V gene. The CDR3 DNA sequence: TGTGCCATCAGTGCACCGGAGGTCACCATATATTTT. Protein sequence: CAISAPEVTIYF.